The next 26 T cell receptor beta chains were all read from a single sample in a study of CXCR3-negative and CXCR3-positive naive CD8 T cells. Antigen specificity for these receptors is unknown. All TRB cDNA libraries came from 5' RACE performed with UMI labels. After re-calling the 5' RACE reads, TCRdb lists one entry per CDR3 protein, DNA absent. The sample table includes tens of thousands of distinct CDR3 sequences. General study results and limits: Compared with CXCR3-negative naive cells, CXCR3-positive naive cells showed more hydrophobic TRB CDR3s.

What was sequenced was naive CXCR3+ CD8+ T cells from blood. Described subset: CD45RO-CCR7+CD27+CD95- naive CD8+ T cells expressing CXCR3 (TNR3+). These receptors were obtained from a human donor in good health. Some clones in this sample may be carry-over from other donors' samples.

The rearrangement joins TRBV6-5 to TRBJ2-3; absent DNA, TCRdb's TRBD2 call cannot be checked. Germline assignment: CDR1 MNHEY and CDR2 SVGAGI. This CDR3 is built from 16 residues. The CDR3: CASSYSRTADGDTQYF.

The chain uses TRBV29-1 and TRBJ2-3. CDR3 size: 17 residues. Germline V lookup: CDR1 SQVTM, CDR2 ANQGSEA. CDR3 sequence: CSVEPSDSKSRTDTQYF.

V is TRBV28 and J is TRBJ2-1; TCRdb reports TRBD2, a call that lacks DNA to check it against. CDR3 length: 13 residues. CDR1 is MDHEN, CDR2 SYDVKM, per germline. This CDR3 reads CASSFGPFNEQFF.

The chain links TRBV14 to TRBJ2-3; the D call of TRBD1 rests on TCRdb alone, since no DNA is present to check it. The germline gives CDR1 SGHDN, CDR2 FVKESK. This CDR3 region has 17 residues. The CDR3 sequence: CASSHSPGHGDTDTQYF.

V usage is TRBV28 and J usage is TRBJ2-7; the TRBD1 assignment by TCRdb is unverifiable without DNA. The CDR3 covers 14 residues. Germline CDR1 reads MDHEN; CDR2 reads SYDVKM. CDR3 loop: CASTSGTGIYEQYF.

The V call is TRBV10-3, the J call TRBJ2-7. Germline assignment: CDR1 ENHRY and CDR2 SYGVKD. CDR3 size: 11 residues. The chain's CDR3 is CAISDSYEQYF.

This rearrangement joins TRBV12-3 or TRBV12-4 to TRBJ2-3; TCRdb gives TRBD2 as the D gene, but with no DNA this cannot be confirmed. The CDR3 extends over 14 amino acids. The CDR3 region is CASSFPSGEDTQYF.

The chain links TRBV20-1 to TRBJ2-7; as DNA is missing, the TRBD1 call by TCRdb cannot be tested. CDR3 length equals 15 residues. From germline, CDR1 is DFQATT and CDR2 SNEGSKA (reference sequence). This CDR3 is CSARDRGQGSYEQYF.

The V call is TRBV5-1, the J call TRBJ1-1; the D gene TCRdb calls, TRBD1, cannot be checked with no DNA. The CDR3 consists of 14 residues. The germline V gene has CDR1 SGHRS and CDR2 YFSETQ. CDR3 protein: CASSLGQTNTEAFF.

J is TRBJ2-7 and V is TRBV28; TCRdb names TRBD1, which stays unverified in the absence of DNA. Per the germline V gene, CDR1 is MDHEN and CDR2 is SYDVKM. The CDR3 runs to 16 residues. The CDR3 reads CASSSTPQGVFYEQYF.

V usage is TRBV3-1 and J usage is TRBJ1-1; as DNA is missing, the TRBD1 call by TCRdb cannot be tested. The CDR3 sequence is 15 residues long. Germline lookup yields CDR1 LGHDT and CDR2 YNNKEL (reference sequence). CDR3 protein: CASSPLMDRGTEAFF. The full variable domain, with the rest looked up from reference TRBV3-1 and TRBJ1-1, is DTAVSQTPKYLVTQMGNDKSIKCEQNLGHDTMYWYKQDSKKFLKIMFSYNNKELIINETVPNRFSPKSPDKAHLNLHINSLELGDSAVYFCASSPLMDRGTEAFFGQGTRLTVV.

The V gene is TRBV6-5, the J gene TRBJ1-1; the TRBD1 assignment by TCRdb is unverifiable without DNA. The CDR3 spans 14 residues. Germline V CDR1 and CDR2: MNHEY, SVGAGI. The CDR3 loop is CASSRDREDTEAFF.

This CDR3 is CAISESLDNNQPQHF. The V gene is TRBV10-3, the J gene TRBJ1-5; the D call from TCRdb, TRBD1, cannot be confirmed without DNA. Germline assignment: CDR1 ENHRY and CDR2 SYGVKD. The CDR3 has 15 amino acids.

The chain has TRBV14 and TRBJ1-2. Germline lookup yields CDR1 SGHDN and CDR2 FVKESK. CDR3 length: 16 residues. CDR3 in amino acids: CASSQDGESALYGYTF.

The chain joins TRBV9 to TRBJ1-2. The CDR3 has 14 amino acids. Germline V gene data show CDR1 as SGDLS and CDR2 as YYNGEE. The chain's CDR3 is CASSVRQAGYGYTF.

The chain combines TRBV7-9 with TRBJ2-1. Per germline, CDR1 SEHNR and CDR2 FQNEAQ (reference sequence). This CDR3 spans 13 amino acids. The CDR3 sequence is CASSSTVRNEQFF.

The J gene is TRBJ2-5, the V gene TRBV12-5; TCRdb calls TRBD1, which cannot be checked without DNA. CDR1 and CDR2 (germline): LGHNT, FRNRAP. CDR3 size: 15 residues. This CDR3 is CASGLTGGYQETQYF.

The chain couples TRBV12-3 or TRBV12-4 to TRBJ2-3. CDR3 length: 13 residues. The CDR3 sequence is CASSTSAADTQYF.

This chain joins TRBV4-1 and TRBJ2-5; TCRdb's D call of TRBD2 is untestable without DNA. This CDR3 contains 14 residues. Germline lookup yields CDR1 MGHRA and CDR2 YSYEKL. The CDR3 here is CASSRVLGEETQYF.

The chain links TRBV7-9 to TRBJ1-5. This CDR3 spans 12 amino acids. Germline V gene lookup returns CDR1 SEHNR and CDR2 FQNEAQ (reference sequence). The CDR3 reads CASSYTGQPQHF.

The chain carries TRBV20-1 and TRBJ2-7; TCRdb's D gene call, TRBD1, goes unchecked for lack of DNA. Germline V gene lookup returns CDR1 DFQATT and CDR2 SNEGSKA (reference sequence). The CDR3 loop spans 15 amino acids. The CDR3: CSARDRTGWTGEQYF.

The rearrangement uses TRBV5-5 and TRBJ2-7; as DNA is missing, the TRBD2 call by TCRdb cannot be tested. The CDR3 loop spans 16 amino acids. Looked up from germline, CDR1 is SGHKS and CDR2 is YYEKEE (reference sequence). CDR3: CASSLGMGGALYEQYF.

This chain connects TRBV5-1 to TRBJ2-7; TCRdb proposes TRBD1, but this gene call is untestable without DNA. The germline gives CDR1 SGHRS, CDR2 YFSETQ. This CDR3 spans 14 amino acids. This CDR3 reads CASSSGTVSYEQYF. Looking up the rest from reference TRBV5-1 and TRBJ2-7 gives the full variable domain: KAGVTQTPRYLIKTRGQQVTLSCSPISGHRSVSWYQQTPGQGLQFLFEYFSETQRNKGNFPGRFSGRQFSNSRSEMNVSTLELGDSALYLCASSSGTVSYEQYFGPGTRLTVT.

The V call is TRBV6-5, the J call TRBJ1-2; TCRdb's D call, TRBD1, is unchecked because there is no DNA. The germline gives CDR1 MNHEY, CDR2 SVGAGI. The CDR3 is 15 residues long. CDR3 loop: CASSYSQDVNYGYTF.

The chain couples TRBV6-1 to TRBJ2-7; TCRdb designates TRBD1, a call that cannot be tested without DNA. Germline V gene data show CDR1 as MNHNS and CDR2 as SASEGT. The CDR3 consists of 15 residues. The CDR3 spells CASRMDRESLYEQYF.

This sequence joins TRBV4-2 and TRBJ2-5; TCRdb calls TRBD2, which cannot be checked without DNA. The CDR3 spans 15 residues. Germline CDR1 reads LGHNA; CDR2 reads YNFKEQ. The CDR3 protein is CASSLPGTSQETQYF.